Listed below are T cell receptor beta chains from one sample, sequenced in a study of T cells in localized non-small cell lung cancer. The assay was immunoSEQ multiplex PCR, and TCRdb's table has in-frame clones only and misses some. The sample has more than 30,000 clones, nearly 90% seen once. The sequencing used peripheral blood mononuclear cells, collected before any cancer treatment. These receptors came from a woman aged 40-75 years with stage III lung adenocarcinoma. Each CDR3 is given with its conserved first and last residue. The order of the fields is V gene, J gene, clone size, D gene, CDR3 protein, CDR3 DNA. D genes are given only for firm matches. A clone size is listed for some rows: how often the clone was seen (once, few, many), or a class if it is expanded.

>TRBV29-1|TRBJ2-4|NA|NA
CSASDRQNIQYF
TGCAGCGCTTCGGACCGGCAAAACATTCAGTACTTC
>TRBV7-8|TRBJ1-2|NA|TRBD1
CASSLAPTGGGRDGYTF
TGTGCCAGCAGCTTAGCACCGACAGGGGGCGGGAGGGATGGCTACACCTTC
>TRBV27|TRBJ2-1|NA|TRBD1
CASSFGTGTYNEQFF
TGTGCCAGCAGTTTTGGGACAGGGACTTACAATGAGCAGTTCTTC
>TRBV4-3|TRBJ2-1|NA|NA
CASSQVGYNEQFF
TGCGCCAGCAGCCAAGTCGGGTACAATGAGCAGTTCTTC
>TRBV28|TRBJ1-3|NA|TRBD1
CASNNPGQGIYSAGNTIYF
TGTGCCAGCAATAATCCGGGACAGGGTATTTATTCCGCTGGAAACACCATATATTTT
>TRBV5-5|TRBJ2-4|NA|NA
CASSSPTVTDIQYF
TGTGCCAGCAGCAGCCCGACAGTGACCGACATTCAGTACTTC
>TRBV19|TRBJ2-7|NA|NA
CASSFAVYSYEQYF
TGTGCCAGTAGTTTCGCGGTTTACTCCTACGAGCAGTACTTC
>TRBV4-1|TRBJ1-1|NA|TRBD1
CASSQGTGLNTEAFF
TGCGCCAGCAGCCAGGGGACAGGGCTGAACACTGAAGCTTTCTTT
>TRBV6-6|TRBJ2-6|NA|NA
CASSWGEGANVLTF
TGTGCCAGCAGTTGGGGGGAGGGGGCCAACGTCCTGACTTTC
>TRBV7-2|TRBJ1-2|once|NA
CASSLQVGDGYTF
TGTGCCAGCAGCTTACAGGTCGGGGATGGCTACACCTTC
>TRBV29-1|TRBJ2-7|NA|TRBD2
CSVVTGLAGLPSSYEQYF
TGCAGCGTTGTAACAGGACTAGCGGGACTTCCCAGCTCCTACGAGCAGTACTTC
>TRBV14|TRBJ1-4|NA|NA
CASSQGLNEKLFF
TGTGCCAGCAGCCAGGGCCTGAATGAAAAACTGTTTTTT
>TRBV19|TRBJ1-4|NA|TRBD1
CARRRQGVFEKLFF
TGTGCCAGGCGTCGACAGGGGGTTTTTGAAAAACTGTTTTTT
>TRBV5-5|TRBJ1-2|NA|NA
CASSLGGARLEYGYTF
TGTGCCAGCAGCTTGGGAGGCGCCAGGCTAGAATATGGCTACACCTTC
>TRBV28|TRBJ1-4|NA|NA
CASSLWLGVSDEKLFF
TGTGCCAGCAGTTTATGGTTGGGGGTCAGCGATGAAAAACTGTTTTTT
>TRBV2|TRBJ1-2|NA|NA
CASSLFLGTNYGYTF
TGTGCCAGCAGTCTATTTCTCGGGACTAACTATGGCTACACCTTC
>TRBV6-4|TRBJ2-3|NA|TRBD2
CASSDSTSGSTDTQYF
TGTGCCAGCAGTGACTCTACTAGCGGGAGCACAGATACGCAGTATTTT
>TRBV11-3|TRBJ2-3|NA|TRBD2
CASSLDRGSGVSYF
TGTGCCAGCAGCTTAGATCGCGGTAGCGGGGTTTCGTATTTT
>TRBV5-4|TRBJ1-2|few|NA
CASSWPGLDYGYTF
TGTGCCAGCAGTTGGCCGGGACTCGACTATGGCTACACCTTC
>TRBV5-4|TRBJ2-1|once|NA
CASSGGISGPNEQLF
TGTGCCAGCAGCGGGGGCATCAGCGGTCCTAATGAGCAGCTCTTC
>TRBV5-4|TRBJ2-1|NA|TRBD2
CASSLGGGAVYNEQFF
TGTGCCAGCAGCTTGGGCGGGGGGGCCGTCTACAATGAGCAGTTCTTC
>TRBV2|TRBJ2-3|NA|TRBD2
CASSEGTSGGTDTQYF
TGTGCCAGCAGTGAAGGGACTAGCGGGGGTACAGATACGCAGTATTTT
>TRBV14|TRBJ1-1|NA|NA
CASSQLDQNTEAFF
TGTGCCAGCAGCCAACTGGACCAGAACACTGAAGCTTTCTTT
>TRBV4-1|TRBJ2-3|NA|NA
CASSPGDSHTDTQYF
TGCGCCAGCAGCCCCGGGGACTCTCACACAGATACGCAGTATTTT